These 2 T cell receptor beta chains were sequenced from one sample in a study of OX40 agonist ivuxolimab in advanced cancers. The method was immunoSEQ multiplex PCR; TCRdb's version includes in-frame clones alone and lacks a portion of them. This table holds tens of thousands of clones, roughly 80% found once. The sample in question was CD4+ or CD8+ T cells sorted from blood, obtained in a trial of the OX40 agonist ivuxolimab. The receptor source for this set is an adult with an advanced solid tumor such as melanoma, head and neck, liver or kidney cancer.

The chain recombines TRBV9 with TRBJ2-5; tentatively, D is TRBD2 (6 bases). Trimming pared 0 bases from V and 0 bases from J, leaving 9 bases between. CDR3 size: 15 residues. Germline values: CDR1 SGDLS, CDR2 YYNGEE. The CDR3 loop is CASSVGAGNQETQYF. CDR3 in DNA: TGTGCCAGCAGCGTAGGTGCGGGGAACCAAGAGACCCAGTACTTC.

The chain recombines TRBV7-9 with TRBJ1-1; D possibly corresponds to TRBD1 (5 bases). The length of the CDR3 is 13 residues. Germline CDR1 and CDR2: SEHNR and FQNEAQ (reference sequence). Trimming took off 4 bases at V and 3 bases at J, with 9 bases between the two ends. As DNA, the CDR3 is TGTGCCAGCAGCTGGGGGTGGGACACTGAAGCTTTCTTT. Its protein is CASSWGWDTEAFF.